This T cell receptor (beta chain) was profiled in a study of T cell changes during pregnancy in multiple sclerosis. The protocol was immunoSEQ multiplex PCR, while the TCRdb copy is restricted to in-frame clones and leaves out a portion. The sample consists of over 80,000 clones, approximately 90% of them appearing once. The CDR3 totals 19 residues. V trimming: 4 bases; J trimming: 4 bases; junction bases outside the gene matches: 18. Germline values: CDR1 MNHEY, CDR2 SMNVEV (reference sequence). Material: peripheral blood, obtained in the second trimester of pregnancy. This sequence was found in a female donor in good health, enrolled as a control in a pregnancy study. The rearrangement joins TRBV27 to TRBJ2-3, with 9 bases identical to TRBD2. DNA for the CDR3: TGTGCCAGCAGTTCCCGATTCAAGGCGGGAGGGTCCCAGCCAGATACGCAGTATTTT. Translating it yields CASSSRFKAGGSQPDTQYF.